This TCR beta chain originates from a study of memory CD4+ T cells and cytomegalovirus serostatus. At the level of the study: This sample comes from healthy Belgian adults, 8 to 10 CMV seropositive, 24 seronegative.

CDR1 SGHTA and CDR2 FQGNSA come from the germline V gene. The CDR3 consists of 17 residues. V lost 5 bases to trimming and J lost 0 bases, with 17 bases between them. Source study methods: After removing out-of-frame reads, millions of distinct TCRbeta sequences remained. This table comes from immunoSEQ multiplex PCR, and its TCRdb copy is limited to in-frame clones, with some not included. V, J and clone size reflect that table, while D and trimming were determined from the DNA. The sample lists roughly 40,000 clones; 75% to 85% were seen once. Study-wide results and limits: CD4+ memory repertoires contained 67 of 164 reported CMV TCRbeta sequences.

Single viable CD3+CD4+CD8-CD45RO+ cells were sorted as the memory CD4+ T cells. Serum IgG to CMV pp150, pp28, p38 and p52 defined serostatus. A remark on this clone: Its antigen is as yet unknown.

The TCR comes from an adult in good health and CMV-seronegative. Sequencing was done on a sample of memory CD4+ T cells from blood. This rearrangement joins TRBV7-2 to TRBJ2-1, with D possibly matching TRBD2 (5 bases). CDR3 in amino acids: CASSLASRRSSYNEQFF. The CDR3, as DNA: TGTGCCAGCAGCCTCGCTAGCCGCAGGAGCTCCTACAATGAGCAGTTCTTC.